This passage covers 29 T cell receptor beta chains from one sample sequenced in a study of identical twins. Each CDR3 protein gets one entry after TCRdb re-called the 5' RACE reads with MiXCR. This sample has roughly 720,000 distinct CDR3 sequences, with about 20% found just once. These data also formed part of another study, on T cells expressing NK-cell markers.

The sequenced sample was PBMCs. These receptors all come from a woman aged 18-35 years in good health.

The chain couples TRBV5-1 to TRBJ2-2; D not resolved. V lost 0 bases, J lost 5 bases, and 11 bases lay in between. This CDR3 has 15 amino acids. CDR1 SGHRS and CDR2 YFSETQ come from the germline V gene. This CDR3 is CASSLALGRTGELFF. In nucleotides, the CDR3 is TGCGCCAGCAGCTTGGCGCTAGGGCGAACCGGGGAGCTGTTTTTT.

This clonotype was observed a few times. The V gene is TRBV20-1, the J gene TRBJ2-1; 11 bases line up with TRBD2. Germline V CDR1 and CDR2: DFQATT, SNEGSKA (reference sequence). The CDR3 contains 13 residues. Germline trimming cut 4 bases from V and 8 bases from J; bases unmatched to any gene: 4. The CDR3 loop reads CSATTSGRYEQFF. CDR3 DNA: TGCAGTGCTACTACTAGCGGGAGATATGAGCAGTTCTTC.

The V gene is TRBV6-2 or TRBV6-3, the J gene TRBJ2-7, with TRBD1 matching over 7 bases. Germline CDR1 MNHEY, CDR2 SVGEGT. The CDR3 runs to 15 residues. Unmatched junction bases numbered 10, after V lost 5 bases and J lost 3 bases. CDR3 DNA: TGTGCCAGCAGTCAAAACAGGGGCTGGAACTACGAGCAGTACTTC. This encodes CASSQNRGWNYEQYF.

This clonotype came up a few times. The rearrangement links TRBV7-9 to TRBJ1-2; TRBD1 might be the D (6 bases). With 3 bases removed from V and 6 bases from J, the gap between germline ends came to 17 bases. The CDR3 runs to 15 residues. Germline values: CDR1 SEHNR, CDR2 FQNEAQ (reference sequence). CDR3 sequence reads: CASSFLDSVVDGYTF. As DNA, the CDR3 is TGTGCCAGCAGCTTCCTGGACAGTGTGGTGGATGGCTACACCTTC.

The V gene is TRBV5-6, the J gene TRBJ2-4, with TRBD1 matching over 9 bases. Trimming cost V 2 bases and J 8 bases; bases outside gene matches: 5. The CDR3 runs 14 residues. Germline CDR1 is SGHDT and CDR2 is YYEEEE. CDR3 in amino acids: CASSFGTGKDIQYF. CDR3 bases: TGTGCCAGCAGCTTTGGGACAGGGAAGGACATTCAGTACTTC.

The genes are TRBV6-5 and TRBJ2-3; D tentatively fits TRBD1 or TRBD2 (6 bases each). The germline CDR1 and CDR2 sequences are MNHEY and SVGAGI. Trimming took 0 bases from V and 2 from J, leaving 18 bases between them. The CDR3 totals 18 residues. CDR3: CASSYSRGRLANTDTQYF. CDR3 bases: TGTGCCAGCAGTTACTCCCGGGGGCGCCTCGCCAACACAGATACGCAGTATTTT.

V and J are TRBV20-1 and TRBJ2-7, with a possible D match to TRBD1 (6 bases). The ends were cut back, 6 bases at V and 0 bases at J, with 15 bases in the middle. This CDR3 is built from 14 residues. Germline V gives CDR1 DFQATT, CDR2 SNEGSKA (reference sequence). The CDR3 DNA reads TGCAGTGCAACAGGGACCTCATTCTCCTACGAGCAGTACTTC. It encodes CSATGTSFSYEQYF.

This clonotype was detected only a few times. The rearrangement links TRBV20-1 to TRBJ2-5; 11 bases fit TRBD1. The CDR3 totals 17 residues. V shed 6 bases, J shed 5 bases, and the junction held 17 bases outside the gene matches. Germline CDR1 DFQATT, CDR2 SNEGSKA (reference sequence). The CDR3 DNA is TGCAGTGCCCCACCGCGGGGGACAGGGGGAGCAAGGGAGACCCAGTACTTC. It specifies CSAPPRGTGGARETQYF.

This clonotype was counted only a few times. CDR3 nucleotide sequence: TGTGCCACCAGTGAGGGCGACGGGGAGCTGTTTTTT. Encoded protein: CATSEGDGELFF. This chain joins TRBV24-1 and TRBJ2-2; no clear D. The CDR3 has 12 amino acids. Trimming stripped 4 bases from V and 7 bases from J, with 6 bases between. Germline V CDR1 and CDR2: KGHDR, SFDVKD.

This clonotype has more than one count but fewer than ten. This chain's CDR3 is CSVAGGVSYNEQFF. CDR3 DNA sequence: TGCAGTGTCGCGGGCGGGGTAAGCTACAATGAGCAGTTCTTC. This chain uses TRBV20-1 with TRBJ2-1, with TRBD2 as a possible D gene (6 bases). Between the trimmed V and J ends, which lost 7 bases and 3 bases, there was a span of 16 bases. This CDR3 has 14 residues. Germline loops: CDR1 DFQATT, CDR2 SNEGSKA (reference sequence).

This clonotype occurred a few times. The CDR3 reads CASIGGPFYNEQFF. The CDR3 DNA is TGTGCCAGCATTGGTGGGCCATTCTACAATGAGCAGTTCTTC. The V call is TRBV3-1, the J call TRBJ2-1; D remains unclear. The CDR3 contains 14 residues. Germline assignment: CDR1 LGHDT and CDR2 YNNKEL (reference sequence). Trimming removed 7 bases at V and 3 bases at J, with 13 bases between.

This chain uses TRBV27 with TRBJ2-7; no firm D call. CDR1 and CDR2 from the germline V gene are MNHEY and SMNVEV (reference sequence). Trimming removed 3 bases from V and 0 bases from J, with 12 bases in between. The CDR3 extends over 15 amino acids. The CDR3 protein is CASSLQGPHSYEQYF. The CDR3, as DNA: TGTGCCAGCAGTTTGCAAGGGCCCCACTCCTACGAGCAGTACTTC.

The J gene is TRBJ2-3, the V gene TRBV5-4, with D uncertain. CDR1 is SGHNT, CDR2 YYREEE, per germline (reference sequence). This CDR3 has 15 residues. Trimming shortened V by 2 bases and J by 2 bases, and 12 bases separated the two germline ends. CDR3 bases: TGTGCCAGCAGCTTCCGGGCCGGATTCACAGATACGCAGTATTTT. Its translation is CASSFRAGFTDTQYF. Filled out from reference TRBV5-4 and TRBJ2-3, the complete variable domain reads ETGVTQSPTHLIKTRGQQVTLRCSSQSGHNTVSWYQQALGQGPQFIFQYYREEENGRGNFPPRFSGLQFPNYSSELNVNALELDDSALYLCASSFRAGFTDTQYFGPGTRLTVL.

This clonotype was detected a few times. This CDR3 is CASSFSGNPTDTQYF. Written as DNA, the CDR3 is TGTGCCAGCAGCTTCTCGGGAAACCCCACAGATACGCAGTATTTT. The V and J genes are TRBV7-9 and TRBJ2-3, with a possible D match to TRBD2 (5 bases). This CDR3 contains 15 residues. Germline assignment: CDR1 SEHNR and CDR2 FQNEAQ (reference sequence). V gave up 3 bases and J gave up 2 bases, with 12 bases separating them.

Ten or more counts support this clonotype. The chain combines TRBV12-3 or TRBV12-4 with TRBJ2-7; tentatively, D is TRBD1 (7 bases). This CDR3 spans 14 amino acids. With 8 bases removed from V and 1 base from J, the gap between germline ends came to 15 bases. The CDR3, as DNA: TGTGCCAGCCGGTCAGGGGGGATTTCCTACGAGCAGTACTTC. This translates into CASRSGGISYEQYF.

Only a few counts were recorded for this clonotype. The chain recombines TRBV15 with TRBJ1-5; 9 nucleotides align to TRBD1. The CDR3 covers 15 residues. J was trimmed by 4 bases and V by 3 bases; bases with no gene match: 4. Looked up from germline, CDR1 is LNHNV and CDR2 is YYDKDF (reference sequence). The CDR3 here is CATSSRTGDNQPQHF. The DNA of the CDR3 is TGTGCCACCAGCAGCCGGACAGGGGATAATCAGCCCCAGCATTTT.

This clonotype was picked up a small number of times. The CDR3 loop reads CASSLEQGYPYEQYF. For the CDR3, the DNA is TGTGCCAGCAGTTTAGAACAGGGTTACCCCTACGAGCAGTACTTC. The chain combines TRBV12-3 or TRBV12-4 with TRBJ2-7, with D maybe TRBD1 (6 bases). The V gene lost 1 base and the J gene lost 2 bases, with 12 bases spanning the gap. The CDR3 extends over 15 amino acids.

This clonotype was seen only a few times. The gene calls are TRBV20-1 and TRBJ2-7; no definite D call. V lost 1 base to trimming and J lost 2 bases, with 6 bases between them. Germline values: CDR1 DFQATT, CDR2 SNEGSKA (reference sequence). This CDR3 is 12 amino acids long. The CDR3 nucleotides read TGCAGTGCTAGAGTCCAAGCCTACGAGCAGTACTTC. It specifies CSARVQAYEQYF.

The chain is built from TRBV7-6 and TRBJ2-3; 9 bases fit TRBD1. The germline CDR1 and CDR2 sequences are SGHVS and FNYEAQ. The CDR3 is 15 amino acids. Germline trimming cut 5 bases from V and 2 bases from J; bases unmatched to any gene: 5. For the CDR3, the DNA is TGTGCCAGCAGCACGGGGACAGGGCACACAGATACGCAGTATTTT. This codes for CASSTGTGHTDTQYF.

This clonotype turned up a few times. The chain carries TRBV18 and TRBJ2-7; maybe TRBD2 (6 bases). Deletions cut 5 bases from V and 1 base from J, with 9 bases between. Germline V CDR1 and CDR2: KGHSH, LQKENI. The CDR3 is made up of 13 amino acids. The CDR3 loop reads CASSNSGSYEQYF. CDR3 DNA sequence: TGTGCCAGCTCAAATAGCGGATCCTACGAGCAGTACTTC.

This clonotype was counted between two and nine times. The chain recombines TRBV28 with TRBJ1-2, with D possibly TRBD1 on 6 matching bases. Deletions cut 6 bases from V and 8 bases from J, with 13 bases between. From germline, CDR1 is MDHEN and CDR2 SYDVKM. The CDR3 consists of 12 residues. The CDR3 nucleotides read TGTGCCAGCAGAGAAACAGGGTCCGGCTACACCTTC. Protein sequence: CASRETGSGYTF.

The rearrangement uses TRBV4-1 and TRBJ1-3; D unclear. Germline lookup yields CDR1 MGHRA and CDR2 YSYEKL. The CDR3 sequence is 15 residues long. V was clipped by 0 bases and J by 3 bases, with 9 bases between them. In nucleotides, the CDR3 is TGCGCCAGCAGCCAAGATGCAGGATATGGAAACACCATATATTTT. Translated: CASSQDAGYGNTIYF.

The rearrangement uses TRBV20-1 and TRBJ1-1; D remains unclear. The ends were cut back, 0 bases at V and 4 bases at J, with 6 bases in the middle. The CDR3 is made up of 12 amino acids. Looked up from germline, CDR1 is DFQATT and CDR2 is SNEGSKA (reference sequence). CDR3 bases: TGCAGTGCTAGAGAACCGGGCACTGAAGCTTTCTTT. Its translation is CSAREPGTEAFF.

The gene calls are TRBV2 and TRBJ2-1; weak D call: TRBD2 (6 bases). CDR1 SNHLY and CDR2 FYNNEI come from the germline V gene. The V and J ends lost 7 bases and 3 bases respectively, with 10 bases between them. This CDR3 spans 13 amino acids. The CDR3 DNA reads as TGTGCCAGCATTCCGGGACTCTACAATGAGCAGTTCTTC. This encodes CASIPGLYNEQFF. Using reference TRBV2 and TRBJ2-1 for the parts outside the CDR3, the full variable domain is EPEVTQTPSHQVTQMGQEVILRCVPISNHLYFYWYRQILGQKVEFLVSFYNNEISEKSEIFDDQFSVERPDGSNFTLKIRSTKLEDSAMYFCASIPGLYNEQFFGPGTRLTVL.

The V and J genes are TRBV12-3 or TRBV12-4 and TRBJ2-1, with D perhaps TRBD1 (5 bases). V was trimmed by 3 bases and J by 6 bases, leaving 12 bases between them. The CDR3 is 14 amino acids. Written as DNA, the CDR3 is TGTGCCAGCAGTTTCAGGATCAGGGTCAATGAGCAGTTCTTC. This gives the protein CASSFRIRVNEQFF.

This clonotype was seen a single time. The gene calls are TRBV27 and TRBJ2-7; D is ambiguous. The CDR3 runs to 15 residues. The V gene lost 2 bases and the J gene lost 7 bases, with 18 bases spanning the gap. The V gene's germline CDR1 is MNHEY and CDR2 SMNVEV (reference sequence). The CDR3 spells CASSLRISAAWEQYF. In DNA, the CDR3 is TGTGCCAGCAGTTTAAGGATTTCGGCTGCGTGGGAGCAGTACTTC.

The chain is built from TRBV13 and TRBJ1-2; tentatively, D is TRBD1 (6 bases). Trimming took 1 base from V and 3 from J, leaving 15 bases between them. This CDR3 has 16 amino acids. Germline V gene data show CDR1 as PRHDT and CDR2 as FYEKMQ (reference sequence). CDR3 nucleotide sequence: TGTGCCAGCAGCTTAGCCTCGGGGGCGGCTTACTATGGCTACACCTTC. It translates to CASSLASGAAYYGYTF.

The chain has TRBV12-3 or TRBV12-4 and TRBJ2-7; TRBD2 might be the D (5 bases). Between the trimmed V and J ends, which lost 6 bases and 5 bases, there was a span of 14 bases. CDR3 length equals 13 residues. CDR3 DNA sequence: TGTGCCAGCAGACCCCGCCAGACTAACGAGCAGTACTTC. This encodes CASRPRQTNEQYF.

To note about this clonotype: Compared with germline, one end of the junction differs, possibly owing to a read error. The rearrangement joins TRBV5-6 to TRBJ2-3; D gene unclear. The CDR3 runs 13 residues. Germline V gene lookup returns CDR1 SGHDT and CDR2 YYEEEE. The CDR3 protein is CASSLNSIDTQYF. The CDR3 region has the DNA TGTGCCAGCAGCCTTAATAGCATAGATACGCAGTATTTT.